The entry that follows covers one TCR beta chain sequence. This clonotype was seen a handful of times. Its antigen is not yet known. No quality values exist for individual bases; no much larger clone is one base distant. The data belong to a study of T cells after yellow fever vaccination (dated by TCRdb to between 2018 and 2021). In the study overall: The SMART-Seq v4 Ultra Low Input RNA kit was used to prepare libraries from fractions with low cell numbers. The cohort comprised two healthy male donors, one aged 18 to 29 and one aged 30 to 40 years. Bulk PBMC replicates and cell subsets were isolated from blood drawn at multiple timepoints before and after both primary and secondary immunization. To follow T-cell clones before and after both primary and booster YFV17D yellow fever vaccination, bulk TCR alpha and beta repertoires underwent longitudinal sequencing. Results and caveats for the whole study, not just this receptor: A small fraction of clonotypes appeared in both the CD4 and CD8 compartments, likely as a result of convergent recombination. The secondary T-cell response was weaker than the primary response but faster, peaking on day 5 instead of day 15. After the booster, most of the clones that had expanded following primary vaccination were detected again (roughly 97% of CD4 and more than 85% of CD8), which suggests that memory was broadly maintained. Computational filtering was needed because FACS-sorted repertoires could contain abundant contaminating clonotypes from the bulk population. Because only a couple of donors were included in the study, the extent to which the findings can be generalized is limited.

The instrument given in TCRdb is Illumina NovaSeq 6000. TCR cDNA was synthesized by 5'RACE template switching, through which a universal primer site and unique molecular identifiers were introduced. cDNA synthesis was primed from both the TCR alpha and TCR beta constant segments. Two PCR steps were used to amplify libraries, with sample barcodes and sequencing adapters being added in the second step. Sequencing of the libraries was done on either Illumina HiSeq 2500 (2x100 bp) or NovaSeq (2x150 bp). Regarding the original processing steps: MIGEC was used to demultiplex reads and collapse the reads into UMI consensus sequences, and MiXCR was used for V(D)J alignment. Clonotypes responding to the vaccine were identified with edgeR on replicate PBMC samples, with the criteria of FDR below 0.01 and a log2 fold change above 5 up to day 15. Bulk clonotypes were assigned CD4 or CD8 identity according to which sequenced CD4 or CD8 repertoire held them at higher abundance. Clones were called with MiXCR by TCRdb after fastp trimmed the public reads at Q25, and only in-frame beta chains were retained. Every entry covers one CDR3 protein and lists the most common genes and DNA from its rows. The V and J calls and clone size come from TCRdb's table, not from the authors' own analysis. Present in this sample are around 330,000 distinct CDR3 sequences, roughly 4% of which were seen just once. Of the sample, around a quarter is held by the ten largest clones.

The sample's treatment or condition label, decoded: live attenuated yellow fever vaccine strain. At every blood-draw timepoint, two biological replicates of bulk PBMCs were collected. PBMCs were isolated from peripheral blood using a standard Ficoll-Paque protocol. TriZol was used to extract RNA from bulk PBMCs, CD4 and CD8 fractions, and dextramer-positive and dextramer-negative fractions. The material sequenced was PBMCs, taken on the day of the yellow fever booster vaccination. The source is a man aged 18 to 29 who received the YFV17D yellow fever vaccine.

The CDR3 protein is CASSPGLAENTGELFF. The nucleotide sequence reads as follows: TGCGCCAGCAGTCCGGGACTAGCGGAAAACACCGGGGAGCTGTTTTTT. Recombination connected TRBV5-1 to TRBJ2-2; 11 bases in the junction line up with TRBD2. CDR1 and CDR2 are drawn from the germline V gene: SGHRS, YFSETQ. The CDR3 goes from the cysteine to the phenylalanine over 16 residues. Of the read, only the CDR3 DNA is kept; its 48 bases are in frame from base 1. The junction shows trimming of 5 bases on V and 2 bases on J, and the gene matches do not reach 5 bases of it.